This T cell receptor (beta chain) is drawn from a study of blood T cell repertoires in COVID-19. For recovered donors of Cohort 3, there were two negative PCRs, clearance, or symptom resolution. The germline V and J ends were trimmed by 7 bases and 1 base, with 13 bases remaining between them. This CDR3 spans 14 amino acids. Germline V CDR1 and CDR2: MNHEY, SVGAGI. The table came from immunoSEQ multiplex PCR; TCRdb's copy has only in-frame clones and leaves some out. The repertoire holds over 200,000 clones, with around 84% as singletons. Specimen: PBMCs or T cells enriched from blood (not recorded which). The TCR originated in a man between 18 and 35 years old who had recovered from COVID-19. The gene calls are TRBV6-5 and TRBJ1-1; perhaps TRBD1 as D (6 bases). CDR3 DNA sequence: TGTGCCAGCATCAACAGGGTGGGGAACACTGAAGCTTTCTTT. This codes for CASINRVGNTEAFF.